The present entry profiles one T cell receptor beta chain with its context. Its antigen is unidentified. This sample stems from a study of shared clonotypes between healthy human individuals. The length of the CDR3 is 16 residues. The V end was cut by 8 bases, the J end by 1 base, with 18 bases between. The germline CDR1 and CDR2 sequences are MDHEN and SYDVKM. TCRdb's copy holds only in-frame clones and misses some; the assay was immunoSEQ multiplex PCR. The sample gives about 1.4 million clones, over 95% of which show up once; approximately 1.1% is in the top ten. Study observations and caveats: Measured sharing among donors was expected to vary with sequencing depth. Compared with memory subsets, naive subsets generally had larger estimated richness. It was observed that roughly 5.5% of naive CD4 clonotypes were shared across a few donors.

Sequencing was carried out using naive CD4+ T cells sorted from blood. The subset: CD45RA+ positively selected. The sequence derives from a young man in good health. This chain links TRBV28 with TRBJ2-1; D might be TRBD2 (6 bases). This chain's CDR3 is CASGTYSGSSYNEQFF. The CDR3 coding sequence is TGTGCCAGCGGAACCTATAGCGGAAGTTCCTACAATGAGCAGTTCTTC. Based on the CDR3 plus reference TRBV28 and TRBJ2-1, the full variable domain is DVKVTQSSRYLVKRTGEKVFLECVQDMDHENMFWYRQDPGLGLRLIYFSYDVKMKEKGDIPEGYSVSREKKERFSLILESASTNQTSMYLCASGTYSGSSYNEQFFGPGTRLTVL.